The 26 T cell receptor beta chains below come from one sample, sequenced in a study of blood T cell repertoires in COVID-19. TCRdb's table, derived via immunoSEQ multiplex PCR, lists solely in-frame clones and lacks some. There are 200,000 to 250,000 clones in the sample; approximately 85% occur only once, and around 0.97% lies in the top ten. The sample consisted of peripheral blood. The receptors derive from a man aged 40-49 years with acute or convalescent COVID-19.

The chain is built from TRBV19 and TRBJ1-6; TRBD1 agrees at 7 bases. Germline CDR1 reads LNHDA; CDR2 reads SQIVND (reference sequence). V lost 2 bases to trimming and J lost 4 bases; unmatched junction nucleotides: 8. The CDR3 totals 17 residues. In DNA, the CDR3 is TGTGCCAGTAGTATATCAACAGGGGCTCCATATAATTCACCCCTCCACTTT. Translation: CASSISTGAPYNSPLHF.

CDR3 nucleotide sequence: TGTGCCAGCAGCTACCCGGGACAGACCTATGGCTACACCTTC. Residues: CASSYPGQTYGYTF. The V call is TRBV9, the J call TRBJ1-2; TRBD1 matches 7 bases. The germline gives CDR1 SGDLS, CDR2 YYNGEE. The CDR3 extends over 14 amino acids. The junction had 7 bases not matched to a gene; V was cut back by 4 bases and J by 4 bases.

The rearrangement uses TRBV5-1 and TRBJ2-7; TRBD2 matches at 11 bases. Germline CDR1 reads SGHRS; CDR2 reads YFSETQ. The trim removed 2 bases at V and 0 bases at J, leaving 7 bases unmatched. The CDR3 sequence is 17 residues long. CDR3 in DNA: TGCGCCAGCAGCTTTACTAGCGGGGGCGTTAGCTCCTACGAGCAGTACTTC. Translation: CASSFTSGGVSSYEQYF.

This chain uses TRBV3-1 (or the pseudogene TRBV3-2) with TRBJ2-7, with D possibly matching TRBD1 (6 bases). The length of the CDR3 is 13 residues. CDR1 is LGHDT, CDR2 YNNKEL, per germline (reference sequence). Deletions cut 4 bases from V and 4 bases from J, with 11 bases between. DNA of the CDR3: TGTGCCAGCAGCCCCCTGGACAGTTACGAGCAGTACTTC. Translation gives CASSPLDSYEQYF.

This chain's CDR3 is CASSYADGRGYNEQFF. The DNA for the CDR3 is TGTGCCAGCAGTTATGCGGACGGACGGGGATACAATGAGCAGTTCTTC. The chain carries TRBV6-2 or TRBV6-3 and TRBJ2-1, with D possibly matching TRBD2 (5 bases). V lost 3 bases and J lost 4, with 16 bases in between. The CDR3 loop spans 16 amino acids. The V gene's germline CDR1 is MNHEY and CDR2 SVGEGT.

The chain has TRBV12-3 or TRBV12-4 and TRBJ2-3; D uncertain. The CDR3 has 11 amino acids. Trimming cost V 6 bases and J 4 bases, with 5 bases left between them. As DNA, the CDR3 is TGTGCCAGCAGCACAGCAGATACGCAGTATTTT. It encodes CASSTADTQYF.

The V call is TRBV28, the J call TRBJ2-2, with a weak D call TRBD2 (6 bases). The CDR3 extends over 16 amino acids. Trimming took 5 bases from V and 3 from J, leaving 16 bases between them. Germline V lookup: CDR1 MDHEN, CDR2 SYDVKM. The CDR3 region is CASSPLGGIDTGELFF. The CDR3 region has the DNA TGTGCCAGCAGTCCCCTAGGAGGGATAGACACCGGGGAGCTGTTTTTT.

This clone was seen a few times. The chain combines TRBV6-2 or TRBV6-3 with TRBJ1-3; D gene uncertain. The CDR3 sequence is 14 residues long. Germline-derived CDR1 and CDR2 are MNHEY and SVGEGT. V was shortened by 5 bases and J by 5 bases, with 13 bases between the two germline ends. The chain's CDR3 is CASSAGIPRNTIYF. In DNA, the CDR3 is TGTGCCAGCAGTGCCGGGATCCCAAGAAACACCATATATTTT.

V and J are TRBV15 and TRBJ2-5; tentatively, D is TRBD2 (5 bases). V lost 0 bases and J lost 5, with 13 bases in between. The CDR3 runs 15 residues. In germline, CDR1 is LNHNV, CDR2 YYDKDF (reference sequence). DNA of the CDR3: TGTGCCACCAGCAGAGATCGCGTAGGGAGTGAGACCCAGTACTTC. Protein sequence: CATSRDRVGSETQYF.

The rearrangement links TRBV6-1 to TRBJ2-7, with 7 bases matching TRBD1. The V segment lost 4 bases and the J segment 6 bases; nucleotides outside the gene matches: 18. The CDR3 runs to 17 residues. Looked up from germline, CDR1 is MNHNS and CDR2 is SASEGT. CDR3 residues: CASSGRRPTGPPREQYF. The CDR3 DNA reads as TGTGCCAGCAGTGGACGGAGGCCGACAGGGCCCCCCCGCGAGCAGTACTTC.

The rearrangement uses TRBV11-3 and TRBJ1-1, with 7 bases lining up with TRBD1. Germline V CDR1 and CDR2: SGHNT, YENEEA. The V and J ends lost 1 base and 4 bases, in that order; junction bases with no gene match: 18. CDR3 size: 19 residues. CDR3 DNA: TGTGCCAGCAGCTTAGTCATCTTCACAGGGGAGCGGAGGACCACTGAAGCTTTCTTT. Protein: CASSLVIFTGERRTTEAFF.

In its sample, this clone was seen once. This chain links TRBV28 with TRBJ2-4, with 11 positions matching TRBD2. Germline trimming cut 3 bases from V and 5 bases from J; bases unmatched to any gene: 3. The CDR3 is 15 amino acids. CDR1 and CDR2 (germline): MDHEN, SYDVKM. The CDR3 nucleotides are TGTGCCAGCAGTTTTAGCGGGGGGGCGCAAAACATTCAGTACTTC. It codes for CASSFSGGAQNIQYF. Complete variable domain (other parts from reference TRBV28 and TRBJ2-4): DVKVTQSSRYLVKRTGEKVFLECVQDMDHENMFWYRQDPGLGLRLIYFSYDVKMKEKGDIPEGYSVSREKKERFSLILESASTNQTSMYLCASSFSGGAQNIQYFGAGTRLSVL.

This chain uses TRBV24-1 with TRBJ2-1, with 12 positions matching TRBD2. The CDR3 is made up of 12 amino acids. Germline assignment: CDR1 KGHDR and CDR2 SFDVKD. The ends lost 7 bases at V and 10 bases at J; junction bases unmatched: 1. CDR3 bases: TGTGCCACCAGAGGACTAGCGGGGGAGCAGTTCTTC. Its protein product is CATRGLAGEQFF.

The sample holds one count of this clone. The chain recombines TRBV5-1 with TRBJ2-1; 9 positions agree with TRBD1. CDR3 size: 16 residues. J gave up 2 bases and V 7 bases, and 10 bases lay outside the gene matches. Germline CDR1 is SGHRS and CDR2 is YFSETQ. In nucleotides, the CDR3 is TGCGCCAGCGCATTGGGGGACAGGGAGGCCTACAATGAGCAGTTCTTC. This gives the protein CASALGDREAYNEQFF.

This clone was seen once. This chain links TRBV2 with TRBJ1-5; D is possibly TRBD1 (6 bases). CDR3 length equals 15 residues. With 4 bases removed from V and 1 base from J, the gap between germline ends came to 11 bases. Germline V gives CDR1 SNHLY, CDR2 FYNNEI. The CDR3 loop is CASSVTGLSNQPQHF. As DNA, the CDR3 is TGTGCCAGCAGTGTAACAGGGTTGAGCAATCAGCCCCAGCATTTT.

Comments on this clone: A much more abundant neighbour one base away suggests this may be a read error. The genes are TRBV28 and TRBJ1-1; a weak D match, TRBD1 (5 bases). The CDR3 runs 13 residues. The germline V and J ends were trimmed by 2 bases and 1 base, with 5 bases remaining between them. In germline, CDR1 is MDHEN, CDR2 SYDVKM. CDR3 DNA: TGTGCCAGCAGTTTACAGGGGAACACTGAAGCTTTCTTT. Translated: CASSLQGNTEAFF.

This chain connects TRBV6-5 to TRBJ1-1; tentative D call: TRBD1 (6 bases). The V end was cut by 6 bases, the J end by 7 bases, with 18 bases between. Germline assignment: CDR1 MNHEY and CDR2 SVGAGI. The CDR3 has 14 amino acids. The chain's CDR3 is CASSDRGSGYEAFF. The CDR3 nucleotides are TGTGCCAGCAGCGATAGGGGGTCGGGGTATGAAGCTTTCTTT.

V and J are TRBV5-6 and TRBJ1-5; D is undetermined. Germline CDR1 SGHDT, CDR2 YYEEEE. Trimming took off 2 bases at V and 1 base at J, with 10 bases between the two ends. The CDR3 contains 15 residues. In DNA form, the CDR3 reads TGTGCCAGCAGCTTCTTGTGGGAGAGCAATCAGCCCCAGCATTTT. Translated, it gives CASSFLWESNQPQHF. Full variable domain (missing parts from reference TRBV5-6 and TRBJ1-5): DAGVTQSPTHLIKTRGQQVTLRCSPKSGHDTVSWYQQALGQGPQFIFQYYEEEERQRGNFPDRFSGHQFPNYSSELNVNALLLGDSALYLCASSFLWESNQPQHFGDGTRLSIL.

This chain connects TRBV25-1 to TRBJ1-1; D is ambiguous. V lost 3 bases and J 1 base, leaving 3 bases between the germline ends. This CDR3 contains 12 residues. Per the germline V gene, CDR1 is MGHDK and CDR2 is SYGVNS. The CDR3 sequence: CASSDWNTEAFF. The CDR3 DNA sequence: TGTGCCAGCAGTGACTGGAACACTGAAGCTTTCTTT.

This chain uses TRBV5-6 with TRBJ1-1; 7 bases are shared with TRBD1. Per the germline V gene, CDR1 is SGHDT and CDR2 is YYEEEE. After removal of 4 bases from V and 0 bases from J, the junction contained 6 bases not matched to a gene. The CDR3 totals 15 residues. CDR3: CASSRRTGLNTEAFF. The CDR3, as DNA: TGTGCCAGCAGCCGCAGGACAGGCTTGAACACTGAAGCTTTCTTT.

The V and J genes are TRBV5-4 and TRBJ2-3, with 7 bases matching TRBD2. Germline V gives CDR1 SGHNT, CDR2 YYREEE (reference sequence). Trimming at V came to 6 bases and at J to 5 bases, leaving 9 bases not matched to a gene. The CDR3 is 14 amino acids. As DNA, the CDR3 is TGTGCCAGCACCTGGGGGGGTTTGGAAGATACGCAGTATTTT. The encoded protein is CASTWGGLEDTQYF.

The chain carries TRBV19 and TRBJ1-5; D not certain. With 3 bases removed from V and 5 bases from J, the gap between germline ends came to 11 bases. The length of the CDR3 is 14 residues. Germline V gene sequence: CDR1 LNHDA, CDR2 SQIVND (reference sequence). CDR3 nucleotide sequence: TGTGCCAGTAGTATTGCCCGAAACTATCAGCCCCAGCATTTT. Its protein product is CASSIARNYQPQHF.

In this sample, this clone turned up a few times. This chain connects TRBV19 to TRBJ1-2; D not certain. The CDR3 is made up of 13 amino acids. Trimming took off 5 bases at V and 0 bases at J, with 7 bases between the two ends. Germline values: CDR1 LNHDA, CDR2 SQIVND (reference sequence). CDR3 in DNA: TGTGCCAGTAGTGCAGGCCCTAACTATGGCTACACCTTC. Its translation: CASSAGPNYGYTF.

The chain is built from TRBV6-5 and TRBJ2-2, with D hard to call. The CDR3 runs to 12 residues. Germline CDR1 reads MNHEY; CDR2 reads SVGAGI. Trimming stripped 10 bases from V and 7 bases from J, with 13 bases between. The chain's CDR3 is CATTYLGGELFF. The CDR3 nucleotides are TGTGCCACCACTTACCTAGGCGGGGAGCTGTTTTTT.

The chain links TRBV7-2 to TRBJ1-2; D may be TRBD1 (6 bases). Looked up from germline, CDR1 is SGHTA and CDR2 is FQGNSA. Trimming removed 7 bases from V and 8 bases from J, with 20 bases in between. The CDR3 is 14 amino acids. The CDR3 region has the DNA TGTGCCAGCACCATCAAAGGGGGGGGCGCGGGCTACACCTTC. Its protein is CASTIKGGGAGYTF.

The chain recombines TRBV30 with TRBJ1-2; 7 bases match TRBD1. Losses at the gene ends were 5 bases for V and 2 bases for J; bases not matched to a gene: 2. Germline values: CDR1 GTSNPN, CDR2 SVGIG (reference sequence). The CDR3 consists of 12 residues. CDR3 residues: CAWAGGNYGYTF. CDR3 coding DNA: TGTGCCTGGGCAGGGGGGAACTATGGCTACACCTTC.